This T cell receptor (beta chain) appears in the sequencing data of a study of shared clonotypes between healthy human individuals. The healthy adult donors were HIV-negative and reported no recent acute infections or vaccinations. CD4+ cells were split into CD45RA+ naive and CD45RA-negative memory subsets. From germline, CDR1 is MNHNS and CDR2 SASEGT. V was pared by 1 base and J by 2 bases, with 24 bases between. The CDR3 runs 19 residues. It was at deep level that the assay was run. Methods used by the authors: ImmunoSEQ only sent back junction sequences with no quality scores, so filtering was done differently. Produced via immunoSEQ multiplex PCR; TCRdb's table is partial and in-frame only. That table supplies the V and J calls and clone size; D and trimming were determined from the DNA. The data contain roughly 2.5 million clones, 90% to 95% of them singletons.

The chain joins TRBV6-1 to TRBJ2-7, with a possible D match to TRBD2 (7 bases). The clonotype was recovered from a man younger than 30 in good health. The specimen was naive CD4+ T cells sorted from blood. Stated subset: CD45RA+ positively selected. The CDR3 DNA reads as TGTGCCAGCAGTGAAGATAGAGCTCATTGGGGGGGCGCTACCTACGAGCAGTACTTC. It yields the protein CASSEDRAHWGGATYEQYF.